This entry lists 29 T cell receptor beta chains sequenced from one sample in a study of glioma-infiltrating T cells after dendritic cell vaccination. Time point reported: after dendritic cell vaccination, including at tumor progression/relapse. Clones were sequenced by immunoSEQ multiplex PCR, and TCRdb holds only the in-frame ones, with some missing. The sample has roughly 100,000 clones, 80% to 85% seen once. Material: blood, obtained after dendritic cell vaccination. The receptors come from a human donor with glioblastoma.

This clone appeared a few times. The rearrangement uses TRBV15 and TRBJ2-6; tentatively, D is TRBD1 (5 bases). The CDR3 covers 18 residues. Germline-derived CDR1 and CDR2 are LNHNV and YYDKDF (reference sequence). Trimming cost V 9 bases and J 0 bases, with 21 bases left between them. The CDR3 DNA reads as TGTGCCACGAGACAGATTACCCACACCCTCTCTGGGGCCAACGTCCTGACTTTC. This codes for CATRQITHTLSGANVLTF.

Turning to this clone: One end of the junction varies from germline; a read error may be responsible. V gene TRBV18 combines with J gene TRBJ2-7; weak D call: TRBD1 (6 bases). The CDR3 consists of 15 residues. Germline V gene data show CDR1 as KGHSH and CDR2 as LQKENI. DNA of the CDR3: TGTGCCAGCTCCCCGCCCGTACAGGGTTCCTTCGAGCAGTACTTC. Translated: CASSPPVQGSFEQYF.

J is TRBJ2-5 and V is TRBV5-1; D is perhaps TRBD1 (6 bases). This CDR3 spans 16 amino acids. In germline, CDR1 is SGHRS, CDR2 YFSETQ. V dropped 0 bases and J dropped 0 bases, with 12 bases sitting between them. The CDR3 sequence is CASSLGTADYQETQYF. CDR3 nucleotide sequence: TGCGCCAGCAGCTTGGGGACAGCAGATTACCAAGAGACCCAGTACTTC.

This clone was detected only a few times. V gene TRBV4-3 combines with J gene TRBJ1-5; 8 bases line up with TRBD1. V lost 3 bases to trimming and J lost 7 bases; unmatched junction nucleotides: 2. The length of the CDR3 is 13 residues. The germline V gene encodes CDR1 LGHNA and CDR2 YSLEER. CDR3 in amino acids: CASSQDREQPQHF. CDR3 bases: TGCGCCAGCAGCCAGGACAGGGAACAGCCCCAGCATTTT.

The chain uses TRBV29-1 and TRBJ2-3; D is undetermined. V lost 6 bases and J lost 0, with 10 bases in between. This CDR3 comprises 13 residues. CDR1 is SQVTM and CDR2 is ANQGSEA in the germline V gene. This CDR3 reads CSVDFTSTDTQYF. CDR3 sequence (DNA): TGCAGCGTAGATTTTACTAGCACAGATACGCAGTATTTT.

The chain has TRBV9 and TRBJ1-4; D gene ambiguous. V was clipped by 4 bases and J by 8 bases, with 15 bases between them. The CDR3 is 14 residues long. Per the germline V gene, CDR1 is SGDLS and CDR2 is YYNGEE. The CDR3 DNA reads TGTGCCAGCAGCCCGATCACCGGAGGAGAAAAACTGTTTTTT. This codes for CASSPITGGEKLFF.

CDR3 nucleotides: TGTGCCAGCAGCGTAGCGAGTTACCAGGGGAACGGCTACACCTTC. Amino acids: CASSVASYQGNGYTF. The rearrangement uses TRBV9 and TRBJ1-2, with TRBD1 as a possible D gene (6 bases). The CDR3 is 15 residues long. The germline V gene encodes CDR1 SGDLS and CDR2 YYNGEE. Trimming took 0 bases from V and 8 from J, leaving 17 bases between them. Combining the CDR3 with reference TRBV9 and TRBJ1-2 gives the whole variable domain DSGVTQTPKHLITATGQRVTLRCSPRSGDLSVYWYQQSLDQGLQFLIQYYNGEERAKGNILERFSAQQFPDLHSELNLSSLELGDSALYFCASSVASYQGNGYTFGSGTRLTVV.

The chain uses TRBV27 and TRBJ1-5, with D tentatively TRBD1 (6 bases). The CDR3 loop spans 14 amino acids. V lost 5 bases and J 1 base, leaving 9 bases between the germline ends. In germline, CDR1 is MNHEY, CDR2 SMNVEV (reference sequence). CDR3 DNA: TGTGCCAGCAGTCCAGGACAGAGCAATCAGCCCCAGCATTTT. Translated, it gives CASSPGQSNQPQHF.

J is TRBJ2-5 and V is TRBV30; 9 bases map to TRBD1. This CDR3 is 13 amino acids long. The V and J ends lost 2 bases and 5 bases, in that order; junction bases with no gene match: 3. Germline CDR1 is GTSNPN and CDR2 is SVGIG (reference sequence). The CDR3 loop is CAWSIQGAETQYF. CDR3 DNA sequence: TGTGCCTGGAGTATACAGGGGGCTGAGACCCAGTACTTC.

A single count supports this clone. CDR3 region: CASPRQTRSGNYGYTF. The CDR3 DNA follows: TGTGCCAGCCCCCGACAGACTCGTTCAGGGAACTATGGCTACACCTTC. V gene TRBV18 combines with J gene TRBJ1-2; D perhaps matches TRBD1 (5 bases). The CDR3 spans 16 residues. Per germline, CDR1 KGHSH and CDR2 LQKENI. Trimming removed 8 bases at V and 2 bases at J, with 21 bases between.

V gene TRBV7-9 combines with J gene TRBJ1-1; no firm D call. The CDR3 runs to 13 residues. The V gene lost 5 bases and the J gene lost 3 bases, with 10 bases spanning the gap. The germline gives CDR1 SEHNR, CDR2 FQNEAQ (reference sequence). For the CDR3, the DNA is TGTGCCAGCAGCCGGGAACTGGACACTGAAGCTTTCTTT. Translated: CASSRELDTEAFF.

The rearrangement links TRBV14 to TRBJ1-2; D is ambiguous. This CDR3 comprises 16 residues. CDR1 SGHDN and CDR2 FVKESK come from the germline V gene. Trimming removed 0 bases from V and 5 bases from J, with 16 bases in between. CDR3 DNA: TGTGCCAGCAGCCAAGACAACGAGATTCGGGGTTATGGCTACACCTTC. Its translation is CASSQDNEIRGYGYTF.

This clone was observed a handful of times. The chain is built from TRBV7-9 and TRBJ1-2, with 9 bases that match TRBD1. CDR3 length: 16 residues. Germline trimming cut 0 bases from V and 8 bases from J; bases unmatched to any gene: 10. Per germline, CDR1 SEHNR and CDR2 FQNEAQ (reference sequence). The CDR3 coding sequence is TGTGCCAGCAGCTTAGCGCCGGGACAGGGCTCTCGGGGCTACACCTTC. Residues: CASSLAPGQGSRGYTF. The whole variable domain, remainder taken from reference TRBV7-9 and TRBJ1-2, is DTGVSQNPRHKITKRGQNVTFRCDPISEHNRLYWYRQTLGQGPEFLTYFQNEAQLEKSRLLSDRFSAERPKGSFSTLEIQRTEQGDSAMYLCASSLAPGQGSRGYTFGSGTRLTVV.

A few counts support this clone. The V gene is TRBV5-1, the J gene TRBJ2-5; 13 nucleotides match TRBD2. The germline gives CDR1 SGHRS, CDR2 YFSETQ. The V and J ends lost 2 bases and 5 bases, in that order; junction bases with no gene match: 3. This CDR3 is built from 15 residues. The CDR3 sequence: CASSLTSGGGETQYF. In DNA form, the CDR3 reads TGCGCCAGCAGCTTAACTAGCGGGGGGGGCGAGACCCAGTACTTC.

The gene calls are TRBV9 and TRBJ1-2; D unresolved. V lost 3 bases and J lost 3, with 18 bases in between. Per the germline V gene, CDR1 is SGDLS and CDR2 is YYNGEE. The CDR3 loop spans 16 amino acids. The CDR3 reads CASSASGNAVDYGYTF. The CDR3 bases are TGTGCCAGCAGCGCCTCCGGGAACGCGGTCGACTATGGCTACACCTTC.

V is TRBV28 and J is TRBJ2-7, with D perhaps matching TRBD2 (6 bases). With 3 bases removed from V and 5 bases from J, the gap between germline ends came to 17 bases. The CDR3 length is 15 residues. The germline CDR1 and CDR2 sequences are MDHEN and SYDVKM. The CDR3 DNA is TGTGCCAGCAGTTTGTGGAATACGGGGGAGAACGAGCAGTACTTC. Translated, it gives CASSLWNTGENEQYF.

V usage is TRBV5-1 and J usage is TRBJ1-6; D call uncertain. V was trimmed by 0 bases and J by 12 bases, leaving 16 bases between them. Germline CDR1 SGHRS, CDR2 YFSETQ. There are 15 residues in the CDR3. The DNA for the CDR3 is TGCGCCAGCAGCTTGGAGGTTGACGTTGAGGGACCCCTCCACTTT. Protein product: CASSLEVDVEGPLHF.

The chain has TRBV11-3 and TRBJ2-7; D is ambiguous. The germline V gene has CDR1 SGHNT and CDR2 YENEEA. Trimming left V 0 bases short and J 2 bases short, with 11 bases between. This CDR3 is built from 15 residues. The CDR3 reads CASSLEADRAYEQYF. CDR3 in DNA: TGTGCCAGCAGCTTAGAAGCCGATCGGGCCTACGAGCAGTACTTC.

This clone has a handful of counts. The rearrangement links TRBV15 to TRBJ1-3, with D uncertain. The length of the CDR3 is 13 residues. CDR1 is LNHNV and CDR2 is YYDKDF in the germline V gene (reference sequence). Trimming stripped 3 bases from V and 4 bases from J, with 7 bases between. The CDR3 coding sequence is TGTGCCACCAGCAGGCAAAGCGGAAACACCATATATTTT. It codes for CATSRQSGNTIYF.

This sequence joins TRBV7-2 and TRBJ2-5; D perhaps matches TRBD2 (7 bases). The CDR3 is 13 residues long. Trimming pared 7 bases from V and 4 bases from J, leaving 13 bases between. Germline lookup yields CDR1 SGHTA and CDR2 FQGNSA. DNA for the CDR3: TGTGCCAGCAATGAGGGGGGGGGAGAGACCCAGTACTTC. This translates into CASNEGGGETQYF.

The CDR3 DNA sequence: TGTGCCAGCAGCTCTACAGGGACCACTGAAGCTTTCTTT. Encoded protein: CASSSTGTTEAFF. This sequence joins TRBV7-3 and TRBJ1-1; weak D call: TRBD1 (6 bases). There are 13 residues in the CDR3. Germline V gene lookup returns CDR1 SGHTA and CDR2 FQGTGA. Trimming left V 4 bases short and J 4 bases short, with 10 bases between.

This clone came up a few times. Distinct nucleotide sequences in the sample also encode this CDR3. The V call is TRBV18, the J call TRBJ1-1; TRBD1 aligns across 9 bases. J was trimmed by 5 bases and V by 6 bases; bases with no gene match: 4. There are 13 residues in the CDR3. Germline CDR1 and CDR2: KGHSH and LQKENI. CDR3 protein: CASSPGTGTEAFF. The CDR3 nucleotides are TGTGCCAGCTCGCCCGGGACAGGGACTGAAGCTTTCTTT.

The DNA for the CDR3 is TGTGCCATCAGTGAGGGACGGGGGGAGGGATATGGCTACACCTTC. Protein sequence: CAISEGRGEGYGYTF. The rearrangement uses TRBV10-3 and TRBJ1-2; perhaps TRBD1 as D (5 bases). The CDR3 totals 15 residues. V was trimmed by 2 bases and J by 5 bases, leaving 15 bases between them. Germline V gene data show CDR1 as ENHRY and CDR2 as SYGVKD.

J is TRBJ2-7 and V is TRBV7-6; 9 positions agree with TRBD1. The ends lost 5 bases at V and 6 bases at J; junction bases unmatched: 5. The CDR3 has 13 amino acids. CDR1 and CDR2 from the germline V gene are SGHVS and FNYEAQ. CDR3 residues: CASSVGQGGEQYF. The CDR3 nucleotides read TGTGCCAGCAGCGTGGGACAGGGCGGCGAGCAGTACTTC.

This chain joins TRBV5-6 and TRBJ1-2; 7 bases line up with TRBD1. Germline CDR1 is SGHDT and CDR2 is YYEEEE. CDR3 length: 15 residues. The V segment lost 2 bases and the J segment 8 bases; nucleotides outside the gene matches: 12. In DNA form, the CDR3 reads TGTGCCAGCAGCTTCCCGTCAGGGGGTCTAGTAGGCTACACCTTC. Translation gives CASSFPSGGLVGYTF.

The V and J genes are TRBV6-1 and TRBJ1-1; D is undetermined. The V end lost 5 bases, the J end lost 1 base, and 14 bases lay between the germline ends. The CDR3 consists of 15 residues. Germline CDR1 reads MNHNS; CDR2 reads SASEGT. CDR3 in amino acids: CASSLDFGGNTEAFF. The CDR3 DNA reads TGTGCCAGCAGTTTGGACTTCGGAGGGAACACTGAAGCTTTCTTT.

This rearrangement joins TRBV7-9 to TRBJ2-7; D possibly corresponds to TRBD1 (5 bases). Germline V lookup: CDR1 SEHNR, CDR2 FQNEAQ (reference sequence). Between the trimmed V and J ends, which lost 1 base and 2 bases, there was a span of 15 bases. The CDR3 totals 16 residues. CDR3 in amino acids: CASSLVGQGLTYEQYF. The CDR3 DNA reads as TGTGCCAGCAGCTTAGTAGGCCAGGGTTTGACCTACGAGCAGTACTTC.

This clone occurred many times. J is TRBJ1-5 and V is TRBV4-1; TRBD1 might be the D (5 bases). Germline V gives CDR1 MGHRA, CDR2 YSYEKL. The CDR3 is 14 amino acids. Trimming stripped 1 base from V and 8 bases from J, with 12 bases between. CDR3 coding DNA: TGCGCCAGCAGCCAAGTCACAGGTTGGAAGCCCCAGCATTTT. Encoded protein: CASSQVTGWKPQHF.

V usage is TRBV6-1 and J usage is TRBJ2-5, with D tentatively TRBD2 (7 bases). Deletions cut 0 bases from V and 5 bases from J, with 16 bases between. This CDR3 spans 16 amino acids. The germline V gene encodes CDR1 MNHNS and CDR2 SASEGT. The CDR3 loop is CASSEAFGGTMETQYF. In DNA form, the CDR3 reads TGTGCCAGCAGTGAAGCTTTCGGGGGGACAATGGAGACCCAGTACTTC.